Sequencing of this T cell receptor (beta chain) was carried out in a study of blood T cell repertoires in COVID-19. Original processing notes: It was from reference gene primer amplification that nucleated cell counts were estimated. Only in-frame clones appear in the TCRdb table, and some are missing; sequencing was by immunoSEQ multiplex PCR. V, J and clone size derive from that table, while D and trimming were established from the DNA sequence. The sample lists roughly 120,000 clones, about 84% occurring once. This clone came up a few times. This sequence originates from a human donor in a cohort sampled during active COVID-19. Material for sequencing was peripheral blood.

CDR3 in amino acids: CASSPLASSYNEQFF. The DNA of the CDR3 is TGTGCCAGCAGCCCCCTAGCGTCCTCCTACAATGAGCAGTTCTTC. The gene calls are TRBV3-1 (or the pseudogene TRBV3-2) and TRBJ2-1; perhaps TRBD2 as D (6 bases). V was cut by 4 bases and J by 0 bases, with 10 bases left in between. The CDR3 runs 15 residues. Germline V gene data show CDR1 as LGHDT and CDR2 as YNNKEL (reference sequence).